This T cell receptor (beta chain) was captured by sequencing in a study of OX40 agonist ivuxolimab in advanced cancers. The study's findings and limits: There were, on average, more expanded clones in CD8+ T cells than in CD4+. The study did not work out the antigen specificity of the expanded peripheral T cells.

TCRdb's table, derived via immunoSEQ multiplex PCR, lists solely in-frame clones and lacks some. The table lists about 38,000 clones, 70% to 80% of them singletons, with 9.5% to 15% in the top ten. Exclusion of a patient followed from autoimmune disease history or systemic immunosuppression. Remarks on this clone: As yet, its antigen is unknown.

The CDR3 loop spans 15 amino acids. V lost 0 bases to trimming and J lost 1 base, with 9 bases between them. The germline V gene encodes CDR1 MNHNS and CDR2 SASEGT. The input for sequencing was CD4+ or CD8+ T cells sorted from blood, taken in a trial of the OX40 agonist ivuxolimab. The rearrangement joins TRBV6-1 to TRBJ1-1, with D possibly TRBD1 on 5 matching bases. This clonotype was obtained from an adult with an advanced solid tumor such as melanoma, head and neck, liver or kidney cancer. This chain's CDR3 is CASSEALGGNTEAFF. CDR3 nucleotide sequence: TGTGCCAGCAGTGAAGCGCTCGGGGGGAACACTGAAGCTTTCTTT.